A single sample is the source of the 26 T cell receptor beta chains below, sequenced in a study of neurological immune-mediated disorders. Each CDR3 protein is one row after TCRdb ran MiXCR on the 5' RACE reads. The table shows around 71,000 distinct CDR3 sequences, with 12% to 15% occurring only once. Regarding time point: longitudinal time-point 1 (baseline). The sequencing sample was made of PBMCs. The receptors here all came from a female donor with HTLV-1-associated myelopathy (HAM/TSP).

This clonotype was counted ten times or more. The chain links TRBV29-1 to TRBJ1-2; TRBD1 matches at 8 bases. The V and J ends lost 4 bases and 7 bases, in that order; junction bases with no gene match: 11. The germline V gene has CDR1 SQVTM and CDR2 ANQGSEA. CDR3 length equals 14 residues. This CDR3 is CSVVVLTGTGGYTF. DNA of the CDR3: TGCAGCGTTGTTGTTCTCACAGGGACAGGTGGCTACACCTTC.

By share of the sample, this clonotype is medium-sized. The J gene is TRBJ2-1, the V gene TRBV29-1, with 7 bases aligning to TRBD1. V shed 3 bases and J 5 bases; nucleotides not matched to a gene: 7. This CDR3 has 14 amino acids. Germline values: CDR1 SQVTM, CDR2 ANQGSEA. CDR3 in amino acids: CSVENRGANNEQFF. CDR3 bases: TGCAGCGTTGAGAACAGGGGCGCCAACAATGAGCAGTTCTTC.

This clonotype was found many times. The chain couples TRBV12-3 or TRBV12-4 to TRBJ2-5; 10 bases line up with TRBD2. V shed 3 bases, J shed 0 bases, and the junction held 1 base outside the gene matches. The CDR3 sequence is 15 residues long. The CDR3 protein is CASSFLAGDQETQYF. In DNA, the CDR3 is TGTGCCAGCAGTTTTCTAGCGGGGGACCAAGAGACCCAGTACTTC.

This clonotype is labeled medium-sized. The gene calls are TRBV20-1 and TRBJ2-2; the match to TRBD2 covers 8 bases. The V segment lost 6 bases and the J segment 1 base; nucleotides outside the gene matches: 7. The CDR3 loop spans 15 amino acids. Germline V gene data show CDR1 as DFQATT and CDR2 as SNEGSKA (reference sequence). In DNA form, the CDR3 reads TGCAGTGCAAGCGGGGGAAAAGGGAACACCGGGGAGCTGTTTTTT. Translated: CSASGGKGNTGELFF.

About this clonotype itself: A much larger clone differs from this one at a single base, so this may be a read error. V usage is TRBV5-1 and J usage is TRBJ1-5, with 8 bases lining up with TRBD1. In germline, CDR1 is SGHRS, CDR2 YFSETQ. The V segment lost 4 bases and the J segment 5 bases; nucleotides outside the gene matches: 5. CDR3 length: 14 residues. DNA for the CDR3: TGCGCCAGCAGCCTGGACAGGGTTGATCAGCCCCAGCATTTT. Translating it yields CASSLDRVDQPQHF.

This clonotype appeared many times. The chain links TRBV5-1 to TRBJ2-5, with D perhaps TRBD2 (5 bases). V was trimmed by 3 bases and J by 1 base, leaving 10 bases between them. Germline V gives CDR1 SGHRS, CDR2 YFSETQ. The CDR3 is 14 amino acids. The CDR3 DNA is TGCGCCAGCAGCTCTGGACTCTTCCAAGAGACCCAGTACTTC. This sequence encodes CASSSGLFQETQYF. The full variable domain, rest sourced from reference TRBV5-1 and TRBJ2-5, is KAGVTQTPRYLIKTRGQQVTLSCSPISGHRSVSWYQQTPGQGLQFLFEYFSETQRNKGNFPGRFSGRQFSNSRSEMNVSTLELGDSALYLCASSSGLFQETQYFGPGTRLLVL.

This clonotype was counted many times. The chain joins TRBV7-2 to TRBJ2-7, with TRBD1 matching 8 bases. CDR3 size: 14 residues. Germline trimming cut 5 bases from V and 4 bases from J; bases unmatched to any gene: 7. Germline V gene data show CDR1 as SGHTA and CDR2 as FQGNSA. The CDR3 loop reads CASSQGQGSYEQYF. The CDR3 DNA sequence: TGTGCCAGCAGCCAAGGACAGGGATCTTACGAGCAGTACTTC. The whole variable domain, filled in from reference TRBV7-2 and TRBJ2-7, reads GAGVSQSPSNKVTEKGKDVELRCDPISGHTALYWYRQSLGQGLEFLIYFQGNSAPDKSGLPSDRFSAERTGGSVSTLTIQRTQQEDSAVYLCASSQGQGSYEQYFGPGTRLTVT.

This clonotype has a count of ten or more. This sequence joins TRBV20-1 and TRBJ2-2; 8 nucleotides line up with TRBD2. Germline V gene data show CDR1 as DFQATT and CDR2 as SNEGSKA (reference sequence). The V and J ends lost 6 bases and 0 bases, in that order; junction bases with no gene match: 9. The CDR3 covers 16 residues. The CDR3 bases are TGCAGTGCCACATACGGGGGGGCGGCGAACACCGGGGAGCTGTTTTTT. Translated: CSATYGGAANTGELFF.

This clonotype has ten or more counts. The chain recombines TRBV12-3 or TRBV12-4 with TRBJ2-5, with D maybe TRBD2 (7 bases). This CDR3 region has 14 residues. Trimming removed 3 bases at V and 1 base at J, with 9 bases between. CDR3 bases: TGTGCCAGCAGTTTTGGGGGGGCCCAAGAGACCCAGTACTTC. It codes for CASSFGGAQETQYF.

This clonotype was seen ten or more times. The rearrangement uses TRBV7-2 and TRBJ2-3; maybe TRBD1 (6 bases). V dropped 5 bases and J dropped 3 bases, with 12 bases sitting between them. The CDR3 sequence is 14 residues long. The germline CDR1 and CDR2 sequences are SGHTA and FQGNSA. The CDR3 region has the DNA TGTGCCAGCAGCGGCAGGGGTCTAACAGATACGCAGTATTTT. It yields the protein CASSGRGLTDTQYF.

This clonotype was found many times. The CDR3 sequence is CASSQVQGGIGVIGNTEAFF. The CDR3 bases are TGCGCCAGCAGCCAAGTTCAGGGGGGCATCGGTGTAATCGGGAACACTGAAGCTTTCTTT. The chain carries TRBV4-3 and TRBJ1-1; 7 nucleotides match TRBD1. Germline values: CDR1 LGHNA, CDR2 YSLEER. The J segment lost 1 base and the V segment lost 1 base, leaving 18 bases of the junction unmatched. The CDR3 extends over 20 amino acids.

This clonotype was seen many times. The genes are TRBV2 and TRBJ2-1; 9 bases match TRBD1. The CDR3 is 13 amino acids. With V trimmed by 8 bases and J by 6 bases, 5 bases remained unmatched. The germline gives CDR1 SNHLY, CDR2 FYNNEI. This chain's CDR3 is CASRGQGGNEQFF. CDR3 sequence (DNA): TGTGCCAGCCGGGGACAGGGTGGCAATGAGCAGTTCTTC.

The table lists this clonotype with many counts. The chain employs TRBV12-3 or TRBV12-4 and TRBJ2-2; no clear D gene. This CDR3 region has 13 residues. V lost 3 bases and J 6 bases, leaving 8 bases between the germline ends. CDR3 DNA: TGTGCCAGCAGTTTGGCTGGGTCCGGGGAGCTGTTTTTT. As protein: CASSLAGSGELFF.

To note about this clonotype: This could be a read error, since a much larger clone is one nucleotide away. V and J are TRBV14 and TRBJ2-1; no clear D. The CDR3 consists of 13 residues. Germline V gives CDR1 SGHDN, CDR2 FVKESK. The DNA for the CDR3 is TGTGCCATCAGCCTAAGTCCCGCAAGGGAGCAGTTCTTC. Its translation: CAISLSPAREQFF.

In its sample, this clonotype was seen many times. The genes are TRBV9 and TRBJ2-6, with a tentative D call TRBD2 (5 bases). Germline values: CDR1 SGDLS, CDR2 YYNGEE. The CDR3 runs 18 residues. Trimming left V 5 bases short and J 1 base short, with 19 bases between. CDR3 amino acids: CASSVGLGSSSGANVLTF. The CDR3 DNA is TGTGCCAGCAGTGTCGGTCTGGGGAGTTCTTCTGGGGCCAACGTCCTGACTTTC.

In this sample, this clonotype turned up many times. The CDR3 DNA sequence: TGCGCCAGCAGCGGTGGCTCGCAAAATGACTGGGAGCAGTTCTTC. It codes for CASSGGSQNDWEQFF. The chain joins TRBV5-1 to TRBJ2-1; D gene uncertain. CDR3 size: 15 residues. V dropped 4 bases and J dropped 10 bases, with 21 bases sitting between them. Germline V gene sequence: CDR1 SGHRS, CDR2 YFSETQ.

This clonotype has at least ten counts. The chain has TRBV7-7 and TRBJ2-1; TRBD2 agrees at 10 bases. This CDR3 has 15 residues. Germline CDR1 SSHAT, CDR2 FNYEAQ (reference sequence). Trimming at V came to 2 bases and at J to 3 bases, leaving 1 base not matched to a gene. The CDR3: CASSLSSGGYNEQFF. CDR3 in DNA: TGTGCCAGCAGCTTATCTAGCGGGGGCTACAATGAGCAGTTCTTC. The complete variable domain, with remaining parts taken from reference TRBV7-7 and TRBJ2-1, reads GAGVSQSPRYKVTKRGQDVTLRCDPISSHATLYWYQQALGQGPEFLTYFNYEAQPDKSGLPSDRFSAERPEGSISTLTIQRTEQRDSAMYRCASSLSSGGYNEQFFGPGTRLTVL.

The sample holds many counts of this clonotype. The chain is built from TRBV24-1 and TRBJ2-1; perhaps D is TRBD1 or TRBD2 (5 bases each). In germline, CDR1 is KGHDR, CDR2 SFDVKD. The CDR3 is 14 residues long. Trimming pared 3 bases from V and 7 bases from J, leaving 12 bases between. CDR3 region: CATSDTPGLNEQFF. CDR3 in DNA: TGTGCCACCAGTGATACCCCGGGGCTTAATGAGCAGTTCTTC.

This clonotype was recorded at least ten times. The J gene is TRBJ2-3, the V gene TRBV7-9; D unclear. Germline CDR1 SEHNR, CDR2 FQNEAQ (reference sequence). The V and J ends lost 1 base and 0 bases respectively, with 17 bases between them. The CDR3 sequence is 18 residues long. This CDR3 is CASSLGHSYPSSTDTQYF. In nucleotides, the CDR3 is TGTGCCAGCAGCTTAGGTCACTCATACCCCTCTAGCACAGATACGCAGTATTTT.

This clonotype was detected ten times or more. The chain combines TRBV9 with TRBJ2-7; weak D call: TRBD2 (6 bases). V dropped 0 bases and J dropped 3 bases, with 13 bases sitting between them. CDR1 SGDLS and CDR2 YYNGEE come from the germline V gene. The CDR3 runs to 15 residues. The CDR3 here is CASSVVPGAFYEQYF. For the CDR3, the DNA is TGTGCCAGCAGCGTAGTCCCGGGAGCCTTCTACGAGCAGTACTTC.

The table lists this clonotype with many counts. This chain connects TRBV28 to TRBJ2-7; 8 bases match TRBD1. The germline V gene encodes CDR1 MDHEN and CDR2 SYDVKM. This CDR3 spans 13 amino acids. V lost 8 bases and J lost 3; bases outside the gene matches: 6. The CDR3 DNA sequence: TGTGCCAGCCGGGCAGGGGGCGGCTACGAGCAGTACTTC. This codes for CASRAGGGYEQYF.

The chain couples TRBV28 to TRBJ1-1; D call uncertain. Germline V gene data show CDR1 as MDHEN and CDR2 as SYDVKM. With 5 bases removed from V and 5 bases from J, the gap between germline ends came to 15 bases. The CDR3 spans 14 residues. The CDR3 loop reads CASSPSREGTEAFF. In nucleotides, the CDR3 is TGTGCCAGCAGTCCTTCGCGGGAAGGTACTGAAGCTTTCTTT.

This clonotype has at least ten counts. The chain joins TRBV5-1 to TRBJ1-3; D gene uncertain. The CDR3 covers 14 residues. Germline V gene lookup returns CDR1 SGHRS and CDR2 YFSETQ. Trimming removed 2 bases from V and 4 bases from J, with 10 bases in between. The CDR3 loop is CASSLRSSGNTIYF. The CDR3 DNA sequence: TGCGCCAGCAGCTTAAGATCATCCGGAAACACCATATATTTT.

The sample holds many counts of this clonotype. This chain joins TRBV7-2 and TRBJ1-6; D gene unclear. This CDR3 is built from 12 residues. Trimming pared 3 bases from V and 5 bases from J, leaving 2 bases between. From germline, CDR1 is SGHTA and CDR2 FQGNSA. The CDR3 DNA is TGTGCCAGCAGCTTTCATAATTCACCCCTCCACTTT. Amino acids: CASSFHNSPLHF.

This clonotype came up many times. This chain connects TRBV6-4 to TRBJ2-1, with TRBD1 matching 11 bases. CDR1 and CDR2 from the germline V gene are MRHNA and SNTAGT. CDR3 length: 14 amino acids. Trimming cost V 7 bases and J 6 bases; bases outside gene matches: 5. The CDR3 region has the DNA TGTGCCAGCATCGGGGGACAGGGGGGCAATGAGCAGTTCTTC. Protein product: CASIGGQGGNEQFF.

This clonotype was counted many times. One end of the junction does not line up with germline, which may come from a read error. The genes are TRBV15 and TRBJ2-2, with 7 bases that match TRBD2. CDR1 is LNHNV and CDR2 is YYDKDF in the germline V gene (reference sequence). The CDR3 length is 16 residues. The CDR3 loop reads CATSRKGQGGAGELFF. The CDR3 bases are TGTGCTACCAGCAGAAAGGGTCAGGGAGGGGCCGGGGAGCTGTTTTTT.